The rows below give T cell receptor beta chains drawn from one sample of a study of immune evolution from preneoplasia to lung adenocarcinoma. Sequencing used immunoSEQ multiplex PCR; TCRdb keeps in-frame clones, though not all of them. The profile shows tens of thousands of clones, 65% to 75% of them singletons. Sample: FFPE invasive lung adenocarcinoma tissue. These TCRs come from a person between 55 and 69 years old with invasive lung adenocarcinoma. Some clones in this sample may be carry-over from other donors' samples. The CDR3 runs from the conserved cysteine through the conserved F or W. D genes are given only for firm matches. Clone size, where shown, is once, few, many, or a class for clones that have expanded.

V gene: TRBV6-1
J gene: TRBJ2-1
D gene: TRBD2
clone size: NA
CDR3 protein: CASSEEVAGGYNEQFF
CDR3 DNA: TGTGCCAGCAGTGAAGAGGTAGCGGGAGGTTACAATGAGCAGTTCTTC

V gene: TRBV20-1
J gene: TRBJ1-4
D gene: NA
clone size: once
CDR3 protein: CSVGLREKLFF
CDR3 DNA: TGCAGTGTTGGACTGAGAGAAAAACTGTTTTTT

V gene: TRBV10-2
J gene: TRBJ2-1
D gene: TRBD1
clone size: NA
CDR3 protein: CASSEWDRGSSYNEQFF
CDR3 DNA: TGCGCCAGCAGTGAGTGGGACAGGGGAAGCTCCTACAATGAGCAGTTCTTC

V gene: TRBV29-1
J gene: TRBJ1-1
D gene: NA
clone size: NA
CDR3 protein: CSVAMGGYDTEAFF
CDR3 DNA: TGCAGCGTTGCTATGGGGGGCTATGACACTGAAGCTTTCTTT

V gene: TRBV11-2
J gene: TRBJ2-7
D gene: TRBD1
clone size: NA
CDR3 protein: CASSSRQGAYEQYF
CDR3 DNA: TGTGCCAGCAGCTCTAGACAGGGGGCCTACGAGCAGTACTTC

V gene: TRBV10-1
J gene: TRBJ2-4
D gene: TRBD2
clone size: NA
CDR3 protein: CASSGLAGGTITLAKNIQYF
CDR3 DNA: TGCGCCAGCAGTGGGCTAGCGGGAGGGACTATTACACTAGCCAAAAACATTCAGTACTTC

V gene: TRBV6-5
J gene: TRBJ2-2
D gene: NA
clone size: NA
CDR3 protein: CASSYTNTGELFF
CDR3 DNA: TGTGCCAGCAGTTACACCAACACCGGGGAGCTGTTTTTT

V gene: TRBV30
J gene: TRBJ2-3
D gene: NA
clone size: NA
CDR3 protein: CAWSQSDTQYF
CDR3 DNA: TGTGCCTGGAGTCAATCAGATACGCAGTATTTT

V gene: TRBV27
J gene: TRBJ2-3
D gene: TRBD1
clone size: once
CDR3 protein: CASSLTGWTDTQYF
CDR3 DNA: TGTGCCAGCAGTTTGACAGGGTGGACAGATACGCAGTATTTT

V gene: TRBV2
J gene: TRBJ2-7
D gene: TRBD2
clone size: medium-sized
CDR3 protein: CASREGTSGAYEQYF
CDR3 DNA: TGTGCCAGCAGAGAAGGGACTAGCGGGGCCTACGAGCAGTACTTC